One sample yielded the 15 T cell receptor beta chains listed below, sequenced in a study of T cells in Graves' hyperthyroidism and ophthalmopathy. From RNA transcripts, TCR beta CDR3 regions were amplified. The HTBI primer set served for first-round RT-PCR of the TCR CDR3. From the multiplex PCR reads, TCRdb called clonotypes with MiXCR, one entry per CDR3 protein. The sample shows under 300,000 distinct CDR3 sequences, 25% to 30% of them seen only once. Sample: blood. These receptors originate from a man aged 35 to 55 with Graves' hyperthyroidism that later progressed to Graves' ophthalmopathy.

This clonotype showed up many times. The chain recombines TRBV6-2 or TRBV6-3 with TRBJ2-5, with 13 bases aligning to TRBD2. Losses at the gene ends were 5 bases for V and 5 bases for J; bases not matched to a gene: 5. The CDR3 length is 15 residues. Germline V CDR1 and CDR2: MNHEY, SVGEGT. CDR3 region: CASSTSGRAGETQYF. The CDR3 nucleotides are TGTGCCAGCAGTACTAGCGGGAGGGCCGGGGAGACCCAGTACTTC.

Many counts were recorded for this clonotype. This rearrangement joins TRBV28 to TRBJ1-1; D is ambiguous. This CDR3 comprises 15 residues. Germline V gene sequence: CDR1 MDHEN, CDR2 SYDVKM. V lost 1 base and J lost 2, with 11 bases in between. CDR3 DNA sequence: TGTGCCAGCAGTTTATACTCCCCCCCTAACACTGAAGCTTTCTTT. Protein: CASSLYSPPNTEAFF.

In this sample, this clonotype turned up a few times. The V and J genes are TRBV4-2 and TRBJ1-5; 7 nucleotides line up with TRBD1. The CDR3 covers 15 residues. Germline V gives CDR1 LGHNA, CDR2 YNFKEQ. V dropped 3 bases and J dropped 7; count of bases not matched to a gene: 9. DNA for the CDR3: TGTGCCAGCAGCCAGTTCGGACAGGTTACCCAGCCCCAGCATTTT. Translating it yields CASSQFGQVTQPQHF.

This clonotype was detected ten times or more. The chain uses TRBV7-2 and TRBJ2-7; TRBD2 aligns across 9 bases. V lost 6 bases and J lost 5; bases outside the gene matches: 11. The CDR3 is 15 amino acids. Germline-derived CDR1 and CDR2 are SGHTA and FQGNSA. CDR3 nucleotide sequence: TGTGCCAGCAGTACTCTAGCGGGAAGGGCCGACGAGCAGTACTTC. Translating it yields CASSTLAGRADEQYF. The variable domain in full, completed from reference TRBV7-2 and TRBJ2-7, reads GAGVSQSPSNKVTEKGKDVELRCDPISGHTALYWYRQSLGQGLEFLIYFQGNSAPDKSGLPSDRFSAERTGGSVSTLTIQRTQQEDSAVYLCASSTLAGRADEQYFGPGTRLTVT.

In regard to this clonotype: Given a much more abundant clone one base away, this may be a read error. V usage is TRBV9 and J usage is TRBJ2-7; D is perhaps TRBD1 (6 bases). CDR1 and CDR2 from the germline V gene are SGDLS and YYNGEE. The CDR3 has 14 residues. The CDR3 DNA reads as TGTGCCAGCAGCCCAGGGGTACAGTCCTACGAGCGGTACTTC. Its protein product is CASSPGVQSYERYF.

The genes are TRBV29-1 and TRBJ2-7; 7 positions agree with TRBD1. The CDR3 runs 12 residues. The junction had 5 bases not matched to a gene; V was cut back by 6 bases and J by 3 bases. Looked up from germline, CDR1 is SQVTM and CDR2 is ANQGSEA. CDR3 loop: CSVPGGNYEQYF. In nucleotides, the CDR3 is TGCAGCGTCCCAGGGGGAAACTACGAGCAGTACTTC.

This clonotype appeared many times. Just one base apart from a much larger clone, this may be a read error. The missing conserved phenylalanine or tryptophan at the end of this CDR3 makes a read error likely. The rearrangement uses TRBV12-3 or TRBV12-4 and TRBJ2-2; TRBD2 matches 13 bases. V shed 4 bases, J shed 7 bases, and the junction held 9 bases outside the gene matches. The CDR3 extends over 17 amino acids. CDR3 in DNA: TGTGCCAGCAGTTCGTTACTAGCGGGAGGGCCCCACGGGGAGCTGTTTCTT. Its translation: CASSSLLAGGPHGELFL.

There are many counts of this clonotype. This may stem from a read error, because a much larger clone lies one nucleotide away. The chain joins TRBV7-6 to TRBJ2-7; no firm D call. Germline V gene data show CDR1 as SGHVS and CDR2 as FNYEAQ. The CDR3 runs to 10 residues. V lost 6 bases, J lost 3 bases, and 3 bases lay in between. The CDR3 DNA sequence: TGTGCCAGCAGACTCTACGAGCAGTACTTC. Its protein is CASRLYEQYF.

This clonotype was observed many times. V gene TRBV3-1 combines with J gene TRBJ1-3; possibly TRBD1 for D (6 bases). V was pared by 1 base and J by 3 bases, with 13 bases between. Germline V gene sequence: CDR1 LGHDT, CDR2 YNNKEL (reference sequence). The CDR3 is 16 amino acids. As DNA, the CDR3 is TGTGCCAGCAGCCAAGGGCAGAGGGGGTTTGGAAACACCATATATTTT. Translated: CASSQGQRGFGNTIYF.

The table lists this clonotype with many counts. A much bigger clone sits one base away, suggesting this may be a read error. The J gene is TRBJ2-7, the V gene TRBV2; 8 bases map to TRBD1. Germline lookup yields CDR1 SNHLY and CDR2 FYNNEI. The CDR3 covers 13 residues. V lost 3 bases, J lost 8 bases, and 6 bases stayed unmatched. This CDR3 is CASSDSGGGKQYF. In DNA form, the CDR3 reads TGTGCCAGCAGTGACTCAGGGGGCGGCAAGCAGTACTTC.

The chain carries TRBV12-3 or TRBV12-4 and TRBJ2-5, with 11 nucleotides matching TRBD2. The CDR3 runs 15 residues. Trimming cost V 2 bases and J 6 bases; bases outside gene matches: 5. CDR3 bases: TGTGCCAGCAGTTTAATTAGCGGGGGGGTAAAGACCCAGTACTTC. Translated, it gives CASSLISGGVKTQYF.

This sequence joins TRBV24-1 and TRBJ2-5, with 9 bases that match TRBD1. Germline assignment: CDR1 KGHDR and CDR2 SFDVKD. Unmatched junction bases numbered 10, after V lost 1 base and J lost 2 bases. The CDR3 is 18 amino acids. CDR3 sequence: CATSDLALGQGTQETQYF. The CDR3 nucleotides read TGTGCCACCAGTGATTTAGCCCTCGGACAGGGGACACAAGAGACCCAGTACTTC.

This clonotype showed up many times. This chain uses TRBV30 with TRBJ1-2; D perhaps matches TRBD1 (6 bases). The ends were cut back, 3 bases at V and 6 bases at J, with 11 bases in the middle. Germline loops: CDR1 GTSNPN, CDR2 SVGIG (reference sequence). CDR3 length: 12 amino acids. CDR3 DNA: TGTGCCTGGAGGCAAGACAGGAATGGCTACACCTTC. Its translation is CAWRQDRNGYTF. Supplemented by reference TRBV30 and TRBJ1-2, the full variable domain reads SQTIHQWPATLVQPVGSPLSLECTVEGTSNPNLYWYRQAAGRGLQLLFYSVGIGQISSEVPQNLSASRPQDRQFILSSKKLLLSDSGFYLCAWRQDRNGYTFGSGTRLTVV.

Many counts were recorded for this clonotype. CDR3 nucleotides: TGTGCCAGCAGCTTCTTAACAGGACCAGACACTGAAGCTTTCTTT. Translated, it gives CASSFLTGPDTEAFF. The rearrangement uses TRBV11-2 and TRBJ1-1; tentative D call: TRBD1 (5 bases). The CDR3 contains 15 residues. V dropped 3 bases and J dropped 3 bases, with 14 bases sitting between them. Germline values: CDR1 SGHAT, CDR2 FQNNGV.

This clonotype was recorded many times. This chain joins TRBV7-8 and TRBJ1-1; TRBD1 matches at 10 bases. Losses at the gene ends were 2 bases for V and 2 bases for J; bases not matched to a gene: 5. The CDR3 is 16 amino acids. The germline gives CDR1 SGHVS, CDR2 FQNEAQ. DNA for the CDR3: TGTGCCAGCAGCTTAAGGGGGACAGGGGTCAACACTGAAGCTTTCTTT. Protein sequence: CASSLRGTGVNTEAFF. Drawing the rest from reference TRBV7-8 and TRBJ1-1, the complete variable domain is GAGVSQSPRYKVAKRGQDVALRCDPISGHVSLFWYQQALGQGPEFLTYFQNEAQLDKSGLPSDRFFAERPEGSVSTLKIQRTQQEDSAVYLCASSLRGTGVNTEAFFGQGTRLTVV.